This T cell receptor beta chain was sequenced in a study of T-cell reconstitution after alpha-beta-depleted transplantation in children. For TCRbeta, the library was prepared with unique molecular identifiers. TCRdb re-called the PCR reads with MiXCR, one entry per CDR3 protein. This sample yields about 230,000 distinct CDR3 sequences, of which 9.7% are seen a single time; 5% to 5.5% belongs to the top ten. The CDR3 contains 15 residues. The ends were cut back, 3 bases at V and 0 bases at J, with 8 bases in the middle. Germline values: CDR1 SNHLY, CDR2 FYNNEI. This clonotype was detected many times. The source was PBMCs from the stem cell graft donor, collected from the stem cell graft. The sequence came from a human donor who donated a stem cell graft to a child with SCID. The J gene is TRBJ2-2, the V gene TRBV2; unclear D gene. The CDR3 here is CASSDWQSNTGELFF. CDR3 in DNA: TGTGCCAGCAGTGATTGGCAGTCGAACACCGGGGAGCTGTTTTTT.